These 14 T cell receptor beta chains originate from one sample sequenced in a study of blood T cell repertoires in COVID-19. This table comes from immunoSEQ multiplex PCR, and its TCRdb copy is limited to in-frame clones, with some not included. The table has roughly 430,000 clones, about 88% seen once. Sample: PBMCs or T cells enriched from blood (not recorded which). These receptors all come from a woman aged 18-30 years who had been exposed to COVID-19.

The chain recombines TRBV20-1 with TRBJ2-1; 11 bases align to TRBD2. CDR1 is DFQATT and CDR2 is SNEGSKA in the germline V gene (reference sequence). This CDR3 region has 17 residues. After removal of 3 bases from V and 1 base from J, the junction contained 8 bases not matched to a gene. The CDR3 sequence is CSASPLAGGLSYNEQFF. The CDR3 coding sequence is TGCAGTGCTAGTCCCCTAGCGGGAGGACTGTCCTACAATGAGCAGTTCTTC.

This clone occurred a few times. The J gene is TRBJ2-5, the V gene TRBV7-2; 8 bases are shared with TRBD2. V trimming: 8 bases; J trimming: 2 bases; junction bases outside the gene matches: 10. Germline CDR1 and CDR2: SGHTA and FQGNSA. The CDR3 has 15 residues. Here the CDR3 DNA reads TGTGCCAGCCGGAGGCTAGCGGGCTCACAAGAGACCCAGTACTTC. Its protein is CASRRLAGSQETQYF.

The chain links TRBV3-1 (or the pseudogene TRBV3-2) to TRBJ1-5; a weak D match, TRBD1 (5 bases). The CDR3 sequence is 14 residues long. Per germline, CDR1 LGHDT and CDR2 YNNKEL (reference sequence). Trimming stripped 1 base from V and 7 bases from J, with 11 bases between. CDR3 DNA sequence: TGTGCCAGCAGCCAAGGGACACCTGGGCAGCCCCAGCATTTT. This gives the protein CASSQGTPGQPQHF.

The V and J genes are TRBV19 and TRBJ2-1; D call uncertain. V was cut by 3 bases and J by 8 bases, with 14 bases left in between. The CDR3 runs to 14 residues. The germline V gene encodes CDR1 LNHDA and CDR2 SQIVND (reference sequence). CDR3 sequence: CASSIGLPSDEQFF. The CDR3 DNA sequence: TGTGCCAGTAGTATCGGTCTCCCGTCTGATGAGCAGTTCTTC.

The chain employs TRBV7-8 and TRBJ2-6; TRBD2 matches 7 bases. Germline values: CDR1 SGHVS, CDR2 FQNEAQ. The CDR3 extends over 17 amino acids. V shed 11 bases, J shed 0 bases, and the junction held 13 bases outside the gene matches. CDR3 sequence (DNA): TGTGCCCTCCTAGGGTCTAGCGGTTCCTCTGGGGCCAACGTCCTGACTTTC. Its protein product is CALLGSSGSSGANVLTF.

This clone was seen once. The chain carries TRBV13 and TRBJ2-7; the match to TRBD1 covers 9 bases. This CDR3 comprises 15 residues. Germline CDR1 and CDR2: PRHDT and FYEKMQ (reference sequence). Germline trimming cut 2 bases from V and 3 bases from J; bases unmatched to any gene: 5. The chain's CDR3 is CASSLTGQGNYEQYF. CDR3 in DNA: TGTGCCAGCAGCTTAACCGGACAGGGGAACTACGAGCAGTACTTC. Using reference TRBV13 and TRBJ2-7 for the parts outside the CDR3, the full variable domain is AAGVIQSPRHLIKEKRETATLKCYPIPRHDTVYWYQQGPGQDPQFLISFYEKMQSDKGSIPDRFSAQQFSDYHSELNMSSLELGDSALYFCASSLTGQGNYEQYFGPGTRLTVT.

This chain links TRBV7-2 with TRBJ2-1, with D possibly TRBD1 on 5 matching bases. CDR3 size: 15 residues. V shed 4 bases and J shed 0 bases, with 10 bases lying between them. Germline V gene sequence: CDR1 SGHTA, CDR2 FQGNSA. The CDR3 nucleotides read TGTGCCAGCAGCTCCGCGACAGCCTCCTACAATGAGCAGTTCTTC. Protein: CASSSATASYNEQFF.

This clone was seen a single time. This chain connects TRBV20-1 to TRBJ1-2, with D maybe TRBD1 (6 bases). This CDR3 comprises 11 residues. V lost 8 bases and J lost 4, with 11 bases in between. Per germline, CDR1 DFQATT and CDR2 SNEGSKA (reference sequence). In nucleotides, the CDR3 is TGCAGTCCTGGACAGAGCTATGGCTACACCTTC. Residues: CSPGQSYGYTF.

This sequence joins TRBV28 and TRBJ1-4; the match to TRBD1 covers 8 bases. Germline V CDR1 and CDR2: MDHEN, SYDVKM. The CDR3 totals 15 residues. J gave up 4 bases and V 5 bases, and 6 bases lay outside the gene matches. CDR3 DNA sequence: TGTGCCAGCAGTCCCCGGGACAGGCATAATGAAAAACTGTTTTTT. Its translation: CASSPRDRHNEKLFF.

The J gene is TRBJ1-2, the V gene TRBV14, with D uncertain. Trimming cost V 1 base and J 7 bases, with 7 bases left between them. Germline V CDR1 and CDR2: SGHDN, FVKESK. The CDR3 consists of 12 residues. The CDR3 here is CASSQGILGYTF. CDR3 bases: TGTGCCAGCAGCCAAGGTATTCTTGGCTACACCTTC.

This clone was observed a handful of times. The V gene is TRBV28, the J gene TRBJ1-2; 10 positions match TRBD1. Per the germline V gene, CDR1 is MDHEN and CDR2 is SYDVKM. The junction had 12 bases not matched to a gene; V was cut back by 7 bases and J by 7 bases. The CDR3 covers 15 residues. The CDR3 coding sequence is TGTGCCAGCAACATCTACGGGACAGGGGTTGGTGGCTACACCTTC. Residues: CASNIYGTGVGGYTF.

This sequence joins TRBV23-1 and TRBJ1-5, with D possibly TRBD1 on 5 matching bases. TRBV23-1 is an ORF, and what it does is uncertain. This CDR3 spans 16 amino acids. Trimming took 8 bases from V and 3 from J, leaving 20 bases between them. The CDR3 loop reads CASWGGRVGDNQPQHF. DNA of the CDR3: TGCGCCAGCTGGGGGGGTAGGGTTGGGGACAATCAGCCCCAGCATTTT.

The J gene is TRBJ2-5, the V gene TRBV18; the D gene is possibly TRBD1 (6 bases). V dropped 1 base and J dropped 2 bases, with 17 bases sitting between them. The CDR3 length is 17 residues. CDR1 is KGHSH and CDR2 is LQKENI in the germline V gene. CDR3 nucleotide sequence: TGTGCCAGCTCACCACGCCCCTTGGCAGGGGAACAAGAGACCCAGTACTTC. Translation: CASSPRPLAGEQETQYF.

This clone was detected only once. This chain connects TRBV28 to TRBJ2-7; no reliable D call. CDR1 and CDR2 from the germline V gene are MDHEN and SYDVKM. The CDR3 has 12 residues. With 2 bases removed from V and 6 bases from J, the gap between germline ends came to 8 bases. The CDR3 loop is CASSLAVREQYF. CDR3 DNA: TGTGCCAGCAGTTTAGCAGTCCGCGAGCAGTACTTC. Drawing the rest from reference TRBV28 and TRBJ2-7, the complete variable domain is DVKVTQSSRYLVKRTGEKVFLECVQDMDHENMFWYRQDPGLGLRLIYFSYDVKMKEKGDIPEGYSVSREKKERFSLILESASTNQTSMYLCASSLAVREQYFGPGTRLTVT.